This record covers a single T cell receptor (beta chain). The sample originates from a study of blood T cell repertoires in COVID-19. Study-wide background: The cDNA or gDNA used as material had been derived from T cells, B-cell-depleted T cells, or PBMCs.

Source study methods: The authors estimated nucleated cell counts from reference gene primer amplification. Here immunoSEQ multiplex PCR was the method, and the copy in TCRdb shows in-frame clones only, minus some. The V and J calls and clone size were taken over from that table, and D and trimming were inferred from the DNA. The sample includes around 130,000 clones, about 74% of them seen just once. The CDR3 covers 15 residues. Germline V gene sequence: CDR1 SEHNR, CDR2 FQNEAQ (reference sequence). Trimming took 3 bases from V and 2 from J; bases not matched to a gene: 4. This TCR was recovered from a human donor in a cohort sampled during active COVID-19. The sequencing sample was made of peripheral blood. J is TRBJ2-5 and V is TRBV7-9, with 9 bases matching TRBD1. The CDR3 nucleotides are TGTGCCAGCAGCTTCTCGGGACAGGGACAAGAGACCCAGTACTTC. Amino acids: CASSFSGQGQETQYF.